These 2 T cell receptor beta chains were sequenced from one sample in a study of cytomegalovirus exposure and HLA in healthy donors. Both 60 Vbeta primers and 13 Jbeta primers went into the PCR. Measured with immunoSEQ multiplex PCR; TCRdb has only the in-frame clones, and not every one. The sample has approximately 170,000 clones; around 85% are singletons. Material: PBMCs. These receptor sequences come from a boy aged 2 to 9 in good health and CMV-seronegative.

The chain joins TRBV27 to TRBJ1-3; D might be TRBD1 (6 bases). Trimming took 6 bases from V and 3 from J, leaving 24 bases between them. CDR1 is MNHEY and CDR2 is SMNVEV in the germline V gene (reference sequence). The CDR3 has 18 residues. CDR3 sequence (DNA): TGTGCCAGCAGACCCCTGGTCGGTACTAGGGGGAGTGGAAACACCATATATTTT. It encodes CASRPLVGTRGSGNTIYF.

The chain is built from TRBV30 and TRBJ1-2, with D perhaps TRBD1 (6 bases). V dropped 3 bases and J dropped 10 bases, with 15 bases sitting between them. Germline CDR1 GTSNPN, CDR2 SVGIG (reference sequence). The CDR3 is made up of 12 amino acids. The CDR3 here is CAWSEGQRSYTF. CDR3 coding DNA: TGTGCCTGGAGCGAAGGACAGCGGTCCTACACCTTC.